Listed here are 7 T cell receptor beta chains from one sample, sequenced in a study of beta chain features in type 1 diabetes. Study-wide results and caveats: For Type 1 diabetes patients, all four CD4+ subsets carried TCRB CDR3s that were moderately but significantly shorter.

Antigens for these TCRs are unknown. TCRB transcripts that were expressed got sequenced, as all of the isolated RNA had been reverse transcribed. Generated by immunoSEQ multiplex PCR, the TCRdb table keeps only in-frame clones and is missing some. The data contain 600,000 to 750,000 clones, 9.5% to 15% of them singletons. The specimen was naive CD4+ T cells from blood. Receptor source: a man aged 25-45 years with type 1 diabetes.

V and J are TRBV27 and TRBJ2-5, with D perhaps matching TRBD1 or TRBD2 (5 bases each). V was clipped by 5 bases and J by 5 bases, with 12 bases between them. The CDR3 is 13 amino acids. Germline V gives CDR1 MNHEY, CDR2 SMNVEV (reference sequence). This chain's CDR3 is CASSGDASETQYF. The CDR3 nucleotides are TGTGCCAGCAGTGGGGACGCTTCGGAGACCCAGTACTTC.

This clone was seen more than once but under ten times. This chain connects TRBV27 to TRBJ2-7; a weak D match, TRBD2 (5 bases). The CDR3 length is 14 residues. Germline lookup yields CDR1 MNHEY and CDR2 SMNVEV (reference sequence). The V gene lost 6 bases and the J gene lost 7 bases, with 19 bases spanning the gap. CDR3 DNA sequence: TGTGCCAGCAGCAACAGAAGGTTCGGCGGGGAGCAGTACTTC. It yields the protein CASSNRRFGGEQYF.

This clone turned up a few times. This chain links TRBV4-2 with TRBJ2-7; D may be TRBD1 (5 bases). Germline CDR1 LGHNA, CDR2 YNFKEQ. The CDR3 loop spans 15 amino acids. The ends were cut back, 0 bases at V and 2 bases at J, with 11 bases in the middle. CDR3 sequence reads: CASSQDLGAAYEQYF. DNA of the CDR3: TGTGCCAGCAGCCAAGATCTAGGGGCTGCCTACGAGCAGTACTTC.

Only a few counts were recorded for this clone. CDR3 DNA: TGCGCCAGCAGCCAGGGAACAGTGCAAGAGACCCAGTACTTC. Its translation: CASSQGTVQETQYF. The chain uses TRBV4-1 and TRBJ2-5; D unresolved. The CDR3 is 14 amino acids. V lost 3 bases and J lost 2, with 10 bases in between. Germline V gene data show CDR1 as MGHRA and CDR2 as YSYEKL.

This clone was counted a few times. The chain joins TRBV18 to TRBJ2-7, with D maybe TRBD1 (6 bases). Trimming removed 2 bases from V and 0 bases from J, with 11 bases in between. Germline V lookup: CDR1 KGHSH, CDR2 LQKENI. The CDR3 is 15 residues long. The CDR3 bases are TGTGCCAGCTCACCATCAACAGGGTCCTCCTACGAGCAGTACTTC. Translating gives CASSPSTGSSYEQYF. Looking up the rest from reference TRBV18 and TRBJ2-7 gives the full variable domain: NAGVMQNPRHLVRRRGQEARLRCSPMKGHSHVYWYRQLPEEGLKFMVYLQKENIIDESGMPKERFSAEFPKEGPSILRIQQVVRGDSAAYFCASSPSTGSSYEQYFGPGTRLTVT.

This clone was detected only a few times. The V and J genes are TRBV2 and TRBJ1-2; D possibly corresponds to TRBD1 (5 bases). CDR1 and CDR2 (germline): SNHLY, FYNNEI. The CDR3 has 14 amino acids. V lost 3 bases, J lost 8 bases, and 16 bases lay in between. The CDR3 loop reads CASSESGLGRGYTF. The CDR3 DNA follows: TGTGCCAGCAGTGAGTCAGGGCTAGGTCGCGGCTACACCTTC.

This clone was picked up a small number of times. The chain recombines TRBV9 with TRBJ1-1, with D tentatively TRBD1 (5 bases). V lost 2 bases, J lost 0 bases, and 14 bases lay in between. The CDR3 consists of 16 residues. Germline V CDR1 and CDR2: SGDLS, YYNGEE. The chain's CDR3 is CASSVGVQGMNTEAFF. DNA for the CDR3: TGTGCCAGCAGCGTCGGGGTCCAGGGAATGAACACTGAAGCTTTCTTT.